This note documents a single T cell receptor (beta chain) sequence. Its target is not known. Data came from immunoSEQ multiplex PCR; TCRdb stores just in-frame clones and leaves some out. The table has fewer than 35,000 clones, 90% to 95% seen once. These data belong to a study of multiple sclerosis patients with progressive multifocal leukoencephalopathy. Time point denoted: before natalizumab initiation. All patients had prior interferon beta, and all PML patients were female. Study-level findings and limits: Before and during natalizumab, the clones expanded at PML already existed.

Germline V gene sequence: CDR1 LNHNV, CDR2 YYDKDF (reference sequence). The CDR3 covers 17 residues. With 0 bases clipped from V and 1 base from J, the junction kept 7 bases outside the gene matches. This sequence originates from a man aged 30 to 39 with multiple sclerosis. Sequences were obtained from PBMCs. This chain links TRBV15 with TRBJ2-3; 7 bases are shared with TRBD1. CDR3 DNA sequence: TGTGCCACCAGCAGAGATAGTCGACAGGGCGGCACAGATACGCAGTATTTT. Its protein is CATSRDSRQGGTDTQYF.